The source of this T cell receptor beta chain is a study of regulatory T cells in long-lasting Graves disease. With 5 bases removed from V and 0 bases from J, the gap between germline ends came to 15 bases. The CDR3 is 16 amino acids. Germline CDR1 SGHTA, CDR2 FQGNSA. In this sample, this clonotype turned up a few times. Antigen: not known. The time point denotes: persistent/refractory GD, antithyroid drugs over 5 years with positive TRAb. The TCR library used RNA extracted from PBMCs. Overall study findings and caveats: TCR diversity was lower in persistent Graves' patients than in newly diagnosed ones.

In building TCR beta libraries, iRepertoire HTBI primers were used together with Arm-PCR of CDR3 regions. TCRdb passed the multiplex PCR reads through MiXCR, listing each CDR3 protein once. This repertoire shows some 450,000 distinct CDR3 sequences, about a quarter found once; its top ten account for roughly a quarter. V usage is TRBV7-2 and J usage is TRBJ2-3, with a tentative D call TRBD2 (6 bases). The sequence was collected from a female donor with Graves disease. The sequences come from peripheral blood mononuclear cells (PBMCs), collected when the disease was refractory, from a patient treated with antithyroid drugs. The CDR3 DNA is TGTGCCAGCAGCAGAGGACTATTAGCTAGCACAGATACGCAGTATTTT. Encoded protein: CASSRGLLASTDTQYF.